This T cell receptor (beta chain) was recorded in a study of spatial heterogeneity in lung cancer. Study at large: Detection of beta-chain sequences consistently exceeded that of alpha-chain sequences. The average appearance count of each unique TCR and UMI combination in raw reads was more than ten. Whole-study results and caveats: At resection, ubiquitous expanded tumor TCRs appeared in blood more than at follow-up.

This clonotype has at least ten counts. Its matching antigen is unknown. Each TCR cDNA molecule carried a unique molecular identifier. TCRdb analysed the 5' RACE reads with MiXCR anew, one entry per CDR3 protein. In the table there are 40,000 to 45,000 distinct CDR3 sequences, roughly 7.1% of which are singletons. Trimming removed 5 bases from V and 12 bases from J, with 17 bases in between. Germline V gene data show CDR1 as SGHTA and CDR2 as FQGNSA. CDR3 length: 13 residues. The time point was: sample taken at primary tumor resection. Unsorted whole RNA from tumor, nontumor lung or frozen PBMC underwent sequencing.

This specimen was PBMCs, taken at surgery. This TCR was recovered from a female donor with early-stage non-small cell lung cancer. J is TRBJ2-1 and V is TRBV7-2; the D is unclear. The CDR3 DNA reads as TGTGCCAGCAGCCTCCGGGCAGTTCAAAGGCAGTTCTTC. It yields the protein CASSLRAVQRQFF.